This paragraph reports one T cell receptor (beta chain). What it binds is unknown. The entry originates in a study of T cell responses to AZD1222 COVID-19 vaccine. Study-level findings and limits: Repertoire sampling happened only post peak T cell response. Donors in the cohort were predominantly white British and more often female, and clonal diversity was possibly underestimated. AZD1222 recipients seropositive at baseline numbered only six or seven.

The assay was immunoSEQ multiplex PCR, and TCRdb's table has in-frame clones only and misses some. The sample consists of more than 110,000 clones, over 90% of them appearing once. CDR1 is SGHNT, CDR2 YENEEA, per germline. Trimming pared 5 bases from V and 7 bases from J, leaving 13 bases between. The CDR3 sequence is 13 residues long. This TCR derives from an adult in good health. J is TRBJ2-3 and V is TRBV11-3, with D maybe TRBD1 (6 bases). Sequencing was performed on peripheral blood, taken on day 0 of AZD1222 vaccination. This CDR3 is CASSPYTGNTQYF. The DNA for the CDR3 is TGTGCCAGCAGCCCCTATACAGGGAATACGCAGTATTTT. Variable domain in full (rest from reference TRBV11-3 and TRBJ2-3): EAGVVQSPRYKIIEKKQPVAFWCNPISGHNTLYWYLQNLGQGPELLIRYENEEAVDDSQLPKDRFSAERLKGVDSTLKIQPAELGDSAVYLCASSPYTGNTQYFGPGTRLTVL.